The 29 T cell receptor beta chains given below trace back to one sample, sequenced in a study of blood T cell repertoires in COVID-19. Assay used: immunoSEQ multiplex PCR; TCRdb lists only in-frame clones, some missing. This table has 130,000 or so clones, roughly 88% appearing once. The specimen was peripheral blood. The receptor set was obtained from a man between 50 and 59 years old with acute or convalescent COVID-19.

This chain links TRBV5-4 with TRBJ2-7, with TRBD1 matching 9 bases. Germline V gene sequence: CDR1 SGHNT, CDR2 YYREEE (reference sequence). With V trimmed by 0 bases and J by 4 bases, 5 bases remained unmatched. The CDR3 is 15 amino acids. The CDR3 loop is CASSLAGTGSYEQYF. The CDR3, as DNA: TGTGCCAGCAGCTTGGCCGGGACAGGGAGTTACGAGCAGTACTTC.

The chain recombines TRBV4-1 with TRBJ2-1; TRBD2 matches 9 bases. Germline loops: CDR1 MGHRA, CDR2 YSYEKL. The CDR3 totals 15 residues. Unmatched junction bases numbered 10, after V lost 6 bases and J lost 7 bases. The CDR3 bases are TGCGCCAGCAGTTTCGGGGCGGGAGGGCTTAATGAGCAGTTCTTC. Translated, it gives CASSFGAGGLNEQFF.

The J gene is TRBJ2-2, the V gene TRBV19, with D perhaps TRBD1 (5 bases). The CDR3 runs 14 residues. Germline V gives CDR1 LNHDA, CDR2 SQIVND (reference sequence). Between the trimmed V and J ends, which lost 5 bases and 5 bases, there was a span of 12 bases. The CDR3 protein is CASSHPGLTGELFF. CDR3 nucleotides: TGTGCCAGTAGTCATCCAGGGTTGACCGGGGAGCTGTTTTTT.

V gene TRBV19 combines with J gene TRBJ2-5; 11 bases line up with TRBD1. V lost 4 bases to trimming and J lost 3 bases; unmatched junction nucleotides: 4. CDR1 and CDR2 from the germline V gene are LNHDA and SQIVND (reference sequence). The CDR3 is made up of 15 amino acids. The CDR3 nucleotides read TGTGCCAGTAGTACGGGGACAGGGGGTGAAGAGACCCAGTACTTC. Its protein product is CASSTGTGGEETQYF.

The rearrangement uses TRBV27 and TRBJ2-1; TRBD2 is a possible D gene (7 bases). The CDR3 runs to 14 residues. The V gene lost 6 bases and the J gene lost 7 bases, with 16 bases spanning the gap. Germline lookup yields CDR1 MNHEY and CDR2 SMNVEV (reference sequence). CDR3: CASSHGGGLNEQFF. CDR3 DNA sequence: TGTGCCAGCAGCCACGGCGGGGGCTTGAATGAGCAGTTCTTC.

This clone was found a few times. The CDR3 sequence: CASSRSPGSTDTQYF. CDR3 DNA: TGTGCCAGCTCTCGGTCACCCGGGAGCACAGATACGCAGTATTTT. This chain connects TRBV7-9 to TRBJ2-3; no clear D gene. V was clipped by 8 bases and J by 0 bases, with 15 bases between them. Per germline, CDR1 SEHNR and CDR2 FQNEAQ (reference sequence). The CDR3 extends over 15 amino acids.

The rearrangement uses TRBV6-2 or TRBV6-3 and TRBJ2-3; D is possibly TRBD2 (5 bases). The V end lost 5 bases, the J end lost 7 bases, and 22 bases lay between the germline ends. Germline V gene data show CDR1 as MNHEY and CDR2 as SVGEGT. The CDR3 covers 16 residues. CDR3 DNA: TGTGCCAGCAGTCGCCTCCTCGCGGGCACGTCAAATACGCAGTATTTT. The encoded protein is CASSRLLAGTSNTQYF.

The chain couples TRBV10-2 to TRBJ2-3, with 7 bases that match TRBD1. Germline-derived CDR1 and CDR2 are WSHSY and SAAADI. The CDR3 has 13 residues. V lost 6 bases, J lost 5 bases, and 5 bases stayed unmatched. As DNA, the CDR3 is TGCGCCAGCAGGACAGGGTACGGAGATACGCAGTATTTT. It is translated as CASRTGYGDTQYF.

The V and J genes are TRBV2 and TRBJ2-3, with 10 bases matching TRBD2. There are 14 residues in the CDR3. CDR1 and CDR2 from the germline V gene are SNHLY and FYNNEI. The trim removed 7 bases at V and 6 bases at J, leaving 7 bases unmatched. CDR3 nucleotides: TGTGCCAGCACAGCTAGCGGGGGACGGGATACGCAGTATTTT. Its protein is CASTASGGRDTQYF.

The CDR3 nucleotides read TGTGCCAGCAGGGGCAGATACTTAGCGGGAACCAATGAGCAGTTCTTC. Its translation: CASRGRYLAGTNEQFF. The V call is TRBV2, the J call TRBJ2-1; the match to TRBD2 covers 8 bases. With 6 bases clipped from V and 6 bases from J, the junction kept 13 bases outside the gene matches. Germline V gene sequence: CDR1 SNHLY, CDR2 FYNNEI. This CDR3 is 16 amino acids long.

The DNA of the CDR3 is TGTGCCACCAGCAGAGTCCGAGGAGGGGATGAGCAGTTCTTC. This codes for CATSRVRGGDEQFF. The chain links TRBV15 to TRBJ2-1, with a weak D call TRBD2 (6 bases). The CDR3 is made up of 14 amino acids. Looked up from germline, CDR1 is LNHNV and CDR2 is YYDKDF (reference sequence). Trimming cost V 1 base and J 8 bases, with 12 bases left between them.

This clone appeared once. V usage is TRBV18 and J usage is TRBJ1-6, with D possibly TRBD1 on 5 matching bases. CDR3 length: 14 amino acids. V was cut by 6 bases and J by 9 bases, with 15 bases left in between. Germline assignment: CDR1 KGHSH and CDR2 LQKENI. The CDR3 bases are TGTGCCAGCTCGTTTCCAGCGCAGGGTTCACCCCTCCACTTT. Its translation: CASSFPAQGSPLHF.

This sequence joins TRBV7-9 and TRBJ1-4, with D possibly TRBD1 on 5 matching bases. The CDR3 extends over 17 amino acids. Trimming shortened V by 1 base and J by 7 bases, and 19 bases separated the two germline ends. CDR1 is SEHNR and CDR2 is FQNEAQ in the germline V gene (reference sequence). CDR3: CASSLGATIVGGEKLFF. The CDR3 bases are TGTGCCAGCAGCTTAGGGGCAACCATCGTGGGGGGTGAAAAACTGTTTTTT. Supplemented by reference TRBV7-9 and TRBJ1-4, the full variable domain reads DTGVSQNPRHKITKRGQNVTFRCDPISEHNRLYWYRQTLGQGPEFLTYFQNEAQLEKSRLLSDRFSAERPKGSFSTLEIQRTEQGDSAMYLCASSLGATIVGGEKLFFGSGTQLSVL.

As to this clone: Germline is not matched at one junction end, which may reflect a read error. V gene TRBV4-1 combines with J gene TRBJ2-3, with 10 bases matching TRBD2. CDR3 size: 17 residues. Germline V gene lookup returns CDR1 MGHRA and CDR2 YSYEKL. The CDR3 DNA reads as TGCGCCAGCAGCCAAGTCCCATCTAGCGGGAGCATAGATACGCAGTATTTT. Its protein product is CASSQVPSSGSIDTQYF.

This clone has just a few counts. The V call is TRBV7-6, the J call TRBJ2-7; TRBD1 matches at 10 bases. CDR1 and CDR2 from the germline V gene are SGHVS and FNYEAQ. J gave up 3 bases and V 1 base, and 6 bases lay outside the gene matches. CDR3 length equals 16 residues. CDR3 loop: CASSLETGQGIYEQYF. The CDR3, as DNA: TGTGCCAGCAGCTTAGAAACGGGACAGGGGATCTACGAGCAGTACTTC. The full variable domain, completed using reference TRBV7-6 and TRBJ2-7, is GAGVSQSPRYKVTKRGQDVALRCDPISGHVSLYWYRQALGQGPEFLTYFNYEAQQDKSGLPNDRFSAERPEGSISTLTIQRTEQRDSAMYRCASSLETGQGIYEQYFGPGTRLTVT.

Notes on this clone: The sample carries other DNA sequences with the same CDR3. The chain employs TRBV6-4 and TRBJ2-3; 7 nucleotides line up with TRBD2. Per the germline V gene, CDR1 is MRHNA and CDR2 is SNTAGT. Unmatched junction bases numbered 5, after V lost 5 bases and J lost 6 bases. The CDR3 consists of 13 residues. The CDR3 reads CASSRTRTDTQYF. Here the CDR3 DNA reads TGTGCCAGCAGTCGGACTAGGACGGATACGCAGTATTTT.

The CDR3 region is CASSLQAFTDTQYF. The CDR3 nucleotides are TGTGCCAGCAGTTTACAGGCGTTCACAGATACGCAGTATTTT. This chain links TRBV6-5 with TRBJ2-3; maybe TRBD1 (5 bases). In germline, CDR1 is MNHEY, CDR2 SVGAGI. The CDR3 spans 14 residues. Trimming took 4 bases from V and 2 from J, leaving 10 bases between them.

The J gene is TRBJ1-6, the V gene TRBV5-8; D is perhaps TRBD1 (5 bases). Germline lookup yields CDR1 SGHTS and CDR2 YDEGEE. V lost 4 bases and J lost 3, with 14 bases in between. The CDR3 extends over 16 amino acids. CDR3 nucleotide sequence: TGTGCCAGCAGCCCAAGGAGCGACAGCTATAATTCACCCCTCCACTTT. Its protein is CASSPRSDSYNSPLHF.

The gene calls are TRBV24-1 and TRBJ1-2; 12 nucleotides agree with TRBD1. The germline V gene has CDR1 KGHDR and CDR2 SFDVKD. The CDR3 is 14 amino acids. The junction had 3 bases not matched to a gene; V was cut back by 5 bases and J by 6 bases. CDR3 nucleotides: TGTGCCACCAGTGGCGGGACAGGGGGCAATGGCTACACCTTC. Translated: CATSGGTGGNGYTF.

The count of this clone is one. The V gene is TRBV24-1, the J gene TRBJ2-5, with D uncertain. The ends were cut back, 4 bases at V and 1 base at J, with 6 bases in the middle. This CDR3 comprises 13 residues. Germline V lookup: CDR1 KGHDR, CDR2 SFDVKD. The CDR3 bases are TGTGCCACCAGTGACGGGTTCCAAGAGACCCAGTACTTC. Translation gives CATSDGFQETQYF.

This clone was picked up a small number of times. The V call is TRBV30, the J call TRBJ2-5; weak D call: TRBD2 (6 bases). Germline CDR1 reads GTSNPN; CDR2 reads SVGIG (reference sequence). This CDR3 is built from 13 residues. V was trimmed by 2 bases and J by 4 bases, leaving 11 bases between them. DNA of the CDR3: TGTGCCTGGAGTACCGGGAGCGGAGAGACCCAGTACTTC. It yields the protein CAWSTGSGETQYF.

The chain uses TRBV2 and TRBJ1-2, with 8 nucleotides matching TRBD1. This CDR3 has 13 residues. Germline CDR1 reads SNHLY; CDR2 reads FYNNEI. V was pared by 6 bases and J by 7 bases, with 7 bases of the junction left unmatched. The CDR3 reads CASRTQGAGGYTF. The CDR3 bases are TGTGCCAGCAGAACGCAGGGGGCGGGTGGCTACACCTTC.

For the CDR3, the DNA is TGTGCCAGCAGCTGGACACAGGGAAATTCACCCCTCCACTTT. Protein sequence: CASSWTQGNSPLHF. The chain has TRBV7-2 and TRBJ1-6, with D perhaps TRBD1 (6 bases). V was clipped by 4 bases and J by 7 bases, with 11 bases between them. Per the germline V gene, CDR1 is SGHTA and CDR2 is FQGNSA. CDR3 length equals 14 residues.

Here the CDR3 DNA reads TGTGCCAGCAGCCCGGGGAGGCGGGAGGTAGAAGATACGCAGTATTTT. Translation gives CASSPGRREVEDTQYF. V is TRBV11-3 and J is TRBJ2-3; 8 bases match TRBD2. The V and J ends lost 5 bases and 5 bases, in that order; junction bases with no gene match: 12. CDR1 is SGHNT and CDR2 is YENEEA in the germline V gene. The CDR3 runs 16 residues.

The chain uses TRBV11-2 and TRBJ2-2; 9 bases map to TRBD2. Germline lookup yields CDR1 SGHAT and CDR2 FQNNGV. Losses at the gene ends were 2 bases for V and 4 bases for J; bases not matched to a gene: 8. The CDR3 has 17 residues. The CDR3 spells CASSLSALAGLTGELFF. The CDR3 nucleotides are TGTGCCAGCAGCTTATCCGCCCTAGCGGGACTCACCGGGGAGCTGTTTTTT.

The chain combines TRBV18 with TRBJ2-7; the match to TRBD1 covers 7 bases. The V segment lost 1 base and the J segment 6 bases; nucleotides outside the gene matches: 3. CDR3 length equals 13 residues. Germline V gives CDR1 KGHSH, CDR2 LQKENI. In nucleotides, the CDR3 is TGTGCCAGCTCACCACAGGGGGCGCGCGAGCAGTACTTC. It yields the protein CASSPQGAREQYF.

This clone turned up a few times. This chain connects TRBV6-2 or TRBV6-3 to TRBJ2-1, with D unresolved. The CDR3 is 12 amino acids. Germline V lookup: CDR1 MNHEY, CDR2 SVGEGT. V was pared by 2 bases and J by 8 bases, with 7 bases between. The DNA of the CDR3 is TGTGCCAGCAGTTACGTGGCCCATGAGCAGTTCTTC. Its translation is CASSYVAHEQFF.

J is TRBJ2-1 and V is TRBV11-2, with D perhaps TRBD1 (6 bases). The CDR3 covers 15 residues. V lost 3 bases and J lost 0, with 9 bases in between. Looked up from germline, CDR1 is SGHAT and CDR2 is FQNNGV. In DNA, the CDR3 is TGTGCCAGCAGCTTCGGACAGATCTCCTACAATGAGCAGTTCTTC. Amino acid sequence: CASSFGQISYNEQFF.

This clone showed up just a few times. This chain's CDR3 is CASSFQGTATATQYF. The CDR3 nucleotides read TGTGCCAGCAGCTTTCAGGGGACCGCGACGGCGACCCAGTACTTC. This chain connects TRBV7-9 to TRBJ2-5; maybe TRBD1 (6 bases). The CDR3 totals 15 residues. CDR1 is SEHNR, CDR2 FQNEAQ, per germline (reference sequence). V lost 3 bases and J lost 7, with 18 bases in between.